The 30 T cell receptor beta chains below all came from one sample that was sequenced in a study of early T cells in non-severe SARS-CoV-2 infection. MiXCR, applied by TCRdb to the 5' RACE reads, yields one record per CDR3 protein. The sample includes 30,000 to 40,000 distinct CDR3 sequences, around 5% of them seen just once. Sequences were obtained from whole blood. The receptors were sampled from an adult who was a healthcare worker with PCR-confirmed SARS-CoV-2 infection or an uninfected control (not recorded which).

This clonotype was observed many times. The rearrangement links TRBV6-6 to TRBJ1-4, with D tentatively TRBD1 (5 bases). Per germline, CDR1 MNHNY and CDR2 SVGAGI (reference sequence). The CDR3 loop spans 12 amino acids. Between the trimmed V and J ends, which lost 2 bases and 8 bases, there was a span of 6 bases. CDR3 nucleotide sequence: TGTGCCAGCAGTTACAGGGACGAAAAACTGTTTTTT. Amino acid sequence: CASSYRDEKLFF.

The sample holds many counts of this clonotype. The chain combines TRBV28 with TRBJ2-6, with no clear D. The germline gives CDR1 MDHEN, CDR2 SYDVKM. Trimming took off 8 bases at V and 2 bases at J, with 13 bases between the two ends. The CDR3 loop spans 15 amino acids. CDR3 coding DNA: TGTGCCAGCGTCACGTGGGGTCCTGGGGCCAACGTCCTGACTTTC. Its translation: CASVTWGPGANVLTF.

The gene calls are TRBV11-2 and TRBJ2-5; D is unclear. In germline, CDR1 is SGHAT, CDR2 FQNNGV. This CDR3 is built from 14 residues. Trimming removed 3 bases from V and 2 bases from J, with 10 bases in between. The CDR3 DNA is TGTGCCAGCAGCTTGGTAGTCTCACAAGAGACCCAGTACTTC. Protein product: CASSLVVSQETQYF.

The sample holds many counts of this clonotype. The chain has TRBV15 and TRBJ2-6; weak D call: TRBD2 (6 bases). The CDR3 has 19 amino acids. V gave up 0 bases and J gave up 0 bases, with 15 bases separating them. Germline CDR1 and CDR2: LNHNV and YYDKDF (reference sequence). The CDR3 DNA reads TGTGCCACCAGCAGAGATCTCGGGGAGGTCGGCTCTGGGGCCAACGTCCTGACTTTC. As protein: CATSRDLGEVGSGANVLTF. Combining the CDR3 with reference TRBV15 and TRBJ2-6 gives the whole variable domain DAMVIQNPRYQVTQFGKPVTLSCSQTLNHNVMYWYQQKSSQAPKLLFHYYDKDFNNEADTPDNFQSRRPNTSFCFLDIRSPGLGDTAMYLCATSRDLGEVGSGANVLTFGAGSRLTVL.

In this sample, this clonotype turned up a few times. The chain employs TRBV10-2 and TRBJ2-1, with D tentatively TRBD1 or TRBD2 (6 bases each). Trimming stripped 4 bases from V and 6 bases from J, with 22 bases between. Per germline, CDR1 WSHSY and CDR2 SAAADI. The CDR3 loop spans 17 amino acids. The CDR3 DNA reads TGCGCCAGCAGTGGAAGTGGTGGAGGGGGGCCCCCCAATGAGCAGTTCTTC. This translates into CASSGSGGGGPPNEQFF.

The chain couples TRBV28 to TRBJ1-5; D gene ambiguous. Trimming pared 5 bases from V and 3 bases from J, leaving 11 bases between. The V gene's germline CDR1 is MDHEN and CDR2 SYDVKM. The CDR3 spans 14 residues. The CDR3 bases are TGTGCCAGCAGTCCCCCCGGGGACAATCAGCCCCAGCATTTT. Its translation: CASSPPGDNQPQHF.

This clonotype is classed as medium-sized. The V and J genes are TRBV11-2 and TRBJ2-7; 7 positions match TRBD1. The germline gives CDR1 SGHAT, CDR2 FQNNGV. This CDR3 has 15 amino acids. J was trimmed by 0 bases and V by 4 bases; bases with no gene match: 6. In DNA form, the CDR3 reads TGTGCCAGCAGCTCGTCCGGGACAGCCTCCTACGAGCAGTACTTC. The encoded protein is CASSSSGTASYEQYF.

This clonotype was counted many times. The chain uses TRBV30 and TRBJ2-3; D is perhaps TRBD2 (6 bases). Germline CDR1 GTSNPN, CDR2 SVGIG (reference sequence). The CDR3 has 14 amino acids. V was cut by 1 base and J by 2 bases, with 10 bases left in between. CDR3 sequence: CAWSGGVTTDTQYF. The CDR3 nucleotides read TGTGCCTGGAGTGGGGGGGTGACCACAGATACGCAGTATTTT.

This clonotype was observed at least ten times. J is TRBJ2-3 and V is TRBV21-1. TRBV21-1 is recorded as a pseudogene. The CDR3 has 18 amino acids. The CDR3 DNA reads as TGTGCCAGCAGCACAAGTAGATGGATGCGGACCTACACAGATACGCAGTATTTT. This sequence encodes CASSTSRWMRTYTDTQYF.

This clonotype was observed at least ten times. The rearrangement uses TRBV12-3 or TRBV12-4 and TRBJ1-1; tentatively, D is TRBD1 (6 bases). This CDR3 has 14 amino acids. V was pared by 2 bases and J by 5 bases, with 12 bases between. The CDR3 nucleotides are TGTGCCAGCAGTTTATCAGGGGAAAGAACTGAAGCTTTCTTT. Amino acid sequence: CASSLSGERTEAFF.

The J gene is TRBJ2-3, the V gene TRBV13; 7 nucleotides align to TRBD2. Germline CDR1 PRHDT, CDR2 FYEKMQ (reference sequence). V lost 2 bases to trimming and J lost 2 bases; unmatched junction nucleotides: 7. This CDR3 has 16 residues. As DNA, the CDR3 is TGTGCCAGCAGCTTAAAGTTGGGGACTACCACAGATACGCAGTATTTT. It translates to CASSLKLGTTTDTQYF. The full variable domain, with the rest looked up from reference TRBV13 and TRBJ2-3, is AAGVIQSPRHLIKEKRETATLKCYPIPRHDTVYWYQQGPGQDPQFLISFYEKMQSDKGSIPDRFSAQQFSDYHSELNMSSLELGDSALYFCASSLKLGTTTDTQYFGPGTRLTVL.

This clonotype came up many times. V usage is TRBV20-1 and J usage is TRBJ1-2, with a tentative D call TRBD1 (5 bases). V dropped 6 bases and J dropped 1 base, with 12 bases sitting between them. The germline CDR1 and CDR2 sequences are DFQATT and SNEGSKA (reference sequence). There are 13 residues in the CDR3. CDR3 amino acids: CSARVGVNYGYTF. The DNA for the CDR3 is TGCAGTGCCAGGGTGGGGGTTAACTATGGCTACACCTTC.

This clonotype has a handful of counts. The chain uses TRBV12-3 or TRBV12-4 and TRBJ1-1; D gene unclear. Between the trimmed V and J ends, which lost 5 bases and 11 bases, there was a span of 9 bases. This CDR3 is built from 10 residues. Here the CDR3 reads CASSVRTAFF. Written as DNA, the CDR3 is TGTGCCAGCAGTGTCAGGACGGCTTTCTTT.

The sample holds a few counts of this clonotype. The CDR3 protein is CASSSQGILNEQYF. The DNA for the CDR3 is TGCGCCAGCAGCTCACAGGGAATACTTAACGAGCAGTACTTC. The V call is TRBV5-1, the J call TRBJ2-7, with D maybe TRBD1 (6 bases). CDR1 and CDR2 (germline): SGHRS, YFSETQ. This CDR3 spans 14 amino acids. Trimming took off 3 bases at V and 5 bases at J, with 15 bases between the two ends.

The chain joins TRBV30 to TRBJ1-1; D is uncertain. CDR1 is GTSNPN and CDR2 is SVGIG in the germline V gene (reference sequence). With 2 bases removed from V and 6 bases from J, the gap between germline ends came to 13 bases. The CDR3 contains 13 residues. The CDR3 loop is CAWSPRTASEAFF. The CDR3 coding sequence is TGTGCCTGGAGTCCCCGGACGGCTTCTGAAGCTTTCTTT.

This clonotype has more than one count but fewer than ten. The chain recombines TRBV5-1 with TRBJ1-1; 7 bases are a match to TRBD1. Germline trimming cut 5 bases from V and 3 bases from J; bases unmatched to any gene: 4. This CDR3 contains 13 residues. CDR1 SGHRS and CDR2 YFSETQ come from the germline V gene. The chain's CDR3 is CASRRGPDTEAFF. DNA for the CDR3: TGCGCCAGCAGAAGGGGGCCGGACACTGAAGCTTTCTTT.

This clonotype was recorded many times. This chain uses TRBV3-1 with TRBJ1-5, with a weak D call TRBD1 (5 bases). Trimming removed 3 bases at V and 3 bases at J, with 9 bases between. The CDR3 runs to 14 residues. CDR1 LGHDT and CDR2 YNNKEL come from the germline V gene (reference sequence). CDR3 region: CASSQGELNQPQHF. The CDR3 DNA sequence: TGTGCCAGCAGCCAGGGGGAGCTCAATCAGCCCCAGCATTTT.

This clonotype was observed many times. J is TRBJ1-2 and V is TRBV14; D gene uncertain. Trimming shortened V by 1 base and J by 5 bases, and 8 bases separated the two germline ends. CDR1 is SGHDN, CDR2 FVKESK, per germline. The CDR3 is 13 amino acids. As DNA, the CDR3 is TGTGCCAGCAGCCAAGGGCAGTTTTATGGCTACACCTTC. Protein: CASSQGQFYGYTF. Full variable domain (remainder filled in from reference TRBV14 and TRBJ1-2): EAGVTQFPSHSVIEKGQTVTLRCDPISGHDNLYWYRRVMGKEIKFLLHFVKESKQDESGMPNNRFLAERTGGTYSTLKVQPAELEDSGVYFCASSQGQFYGYTFGSGTRLTVV.

This clonotype showed up many times. The gene calls are TRBV29-1 and TRBJ1-5; D ambiguous. The CDR3 loop spans 13 amino acids. The germline V gene encodes CDR1 SQVTM and CDR2 ANQGSEA. The ends were cut back, 4 bases at V and 5 bases at J, with 12 bases in the middle. CDR3 sequence reads: CSVALGMDQPQHF. CDR3 DNA sequence: TGCAGCGTTGCCCTGGGGATGGATCAGCCCCAGCATTTT.

This chain joins TRBV7-8 and TRBJ2-5; 10 bases are a match to TRBD1. Germline V CDR1 and CDR2: SGHVS, FQNEAQ. This CDR3 contains 16 residues. Trimming removed 7 bases from V and 4 bases from J; junction bases left unmatched: 12. The CDR3 here is CASNRDRGRGRETQYF. The DNA for the CDR3 is TGTGCCAGCAATCGGGACAGGGGCCGAGGGAGAGAGACCCAGTACTTC.

In this sample, this clonotype turned up many times. The CDR3: CASSLQSSGGHEQFF. In DNA form, the CDR3 reads TGTGCCAGCAGTTTACAGTCTAGCGGGGGACATGAGCAGTTCTTC. The chain is built from TRBV12-3 or TRBV12-4 and TRBJ2-1; TRBD2 matches at 10 bases. J gave up 8 bases and V 2 bases, and 6 bases lay outside the gene matches. The CDR3 has 15 amino acids.

This clonotype was recorded at least ten times. This rearrangement joins TRBV20-1 to TRBJ1-5; D not resolved. Trimming took 3 bases from V and 0 from J, leaving 12 bases between them. The CDR3 has 15 residues. Germline V lookup: CDR1 DFQATT, CDR2 SNEGSKA (reference sequence). CDR3: CSARVDGYSNQPQHF. CDR3 nucleotides: TGCAGTGCTAGGGTGGACGGGTATAGCAATCAGCCCCAGCATTTT.

This clonotype was seen a few times. The chain joins TRBV7-6 to TRBJ2-3, with 15 bases aligning to TRBD2. The CDR3 consists of 16 residues. V gave up 1 base and J gave up 6 bases; unmatched junction bases: 2. CDR1 SGHVS and CDR2 FNYEAQ come from the germline V gene. The CDR3 is CASSLGTSGGADTQYF. CDR3 in DNA: TGTGCCAGCAGCTTAGGGACTAGCGGGGGGGCGGATACGCAGTATTTT.

There are many counts of this clonotype. The chain has TRBV5-1 and TRBJ2-7; D might be TRBD1 (5 bases). Germline values: CDR1 SGHRS, CDR2 YFSETQ. V lost 0 bases and J 7 bases, leaving 11 bases between the germline ends. The CDR3 has 13 residues. The CDR3 DNA reads as TGCGCCAGCAGCTTGGGGCAGGGTGGAGAGCAGTACTTC. Translating it yields CASSLGQGGEQYF. The entire variable domain, with the rest obtained from reference TRBV5-1 and TRBJ2-7, is as follows: KAGVTQTPRYLIKTRGQQVTLSCSPISGHRSVSWYQQTPGQGLQFLFEYFSETQRNKGNFPGRFSGRQFSNSRSEMNVSTLELGDSALYLCASSLGQGGEQYFGPGTRLTVT.

The sample holds a few counts of this clonotype. This chain links TRBV5-1 with TRBJ2-2; D is unclear. V gave up 5 bases and J gave up 1 base, with 9 bases separating them. The CDR3 extends over 14 amino acids. Germline loops: CDR1 SGHRS, CDR2 YFSETQ. The CDR3 nucleotides read TGCGCCAGCAGTAAAGTCCTGAACACCGGGGAGCTGTTTTTT. Its protein is CASSKVLNTGELFF.

This clonotype has a count of ten or more. J is TRBJ2-1 and V is TRBV3-1; D is ambiguous. CDR1 is LGHDT, CDR2 YNNKEL, per germline (reference sequence). The CDR3 runs 12 residues. V shed 0 bases and J shed 6 bases, with 3 bases lying between them. Written as DNA, the CDR3 is TGTGCCAGCAGCCAAGACCTCAATGAGCAGTTCTTC. Residues: CASSQDLNEQFF.

This clonotype was picked up a small number of times. CDR3 sequence reads: CASSLGKPSPLHF. The CDR3, as DNA: TGTGCCAGCAGCTTAGGGAAACCTTCACCCCTCCACTTT. This sequence joins TRBV11-2 and TRBJ1-6; D unresolved. V lost 1 base, J lost 9 bases, and 7 bases lay in between. Germline CDR1 reads SGHAT; CDR2 reads FQNNGV. The CDR3 covers 13 residues.

This clonotype was seen many times. The chain is built from TRBV2 and TRBJ1-2, with TRBD1 matching over 9 bases. Germline CDR1 reads SNHLY; CDR2 reads FYNNEI. Unmatched junction bases numbered 8, after V lost 7 bases and J lost 5 bases. This CDR3 region has 14 residues. CDR3 bases: TGTGCCAGCATTCTCCAGACAGGGGGGTATGGCTACACCTTC. Encoded protein: CASILQTGGYGYTF.

Worth noting for this clonotype: At one of its ends the junction is not consistent with the germline gene, which may arise from a read error. The chain employs TRBV29-1 and TRBJ2-1; possible D gene TRBD2, 6 bases. This CDR3 has 14 residues. The V gene's germline CDR1 is SQVTM and CDR2 ANQGSEA. CDR3 loop: CSVDASGGVNVQFF. CDR3 DNA sequence: TGCAGCGTTGATGCGTCAGGAGGGGTCAATGTGCAGTTCTTC.

The gene calls are TRBV7-6 and TRBJ2-1; D unresolved. Germline lookup yields CDR1 SGHVS and CDR2 FNYEAQ. The CDR3 extends over 15 amino acids. V was shortened by 5 bases and J by 9 bases, with 20 bases between the two germline ends. This chain's CDR3 is CASSPQRTGMGEQFF. CDR3 sequence (DNA): TGTGCCAGCAGCCCCCAAAGAACTGGGATGGGTGAGCAGTTCTTC.